This T cell receptor beta chain emerged from a study of T cell changes during pregnancy in multiple sclerosis. CDR1 and CDR2 (germline): SQVTM, ANQGSEA. Trimming cost V 4 bases and J 5 bases, with 8 bases left between them. This CDR3 is 11 amino acids long. TCRdb's table, derived via immunoSEQ multiplex PCR, lists solely in-frame clones and lacks some. Of fewer than 60,000 clones detected, approximately 91% appear once; the ten largest clones hold roughly 10%. This clone was picked up a small number of times. The starting material was CD8+ T cells from peripheral blood mononuclear cells, obtained after pregnancy. This clonotype was sampled from a female donor with multiple sclerosis, enrolled in a pregnancy study. The rearrangement links TRBV29-1 to TRBJ1-1; no reliable D call. The CDR3 is CSVGETTEAFF. CDR3 sequence (DNA): TGCAGCGTTGGCGAAACGACTGAAGCTTTCTTT. Full variable domain (missing parts from reference TRBV29-1 and TRBJ1-1): SAVISQKPSRDICQRGTSLTIQCQVDSQVTMMFWYRQQPGQSLTLIATANQGSEATYESGFVIDKFPISRPNLTFSTLTVSNMSPEDSSIYLCSVGETTEAFFGQGTRLTVV.